This entry lists 21 T cell receptor beta chains sequenced from one sample in a study of blood T cell repertoires in COVID-19. The protocol was immunoSEQ multiplex PCR, while the TCRdb copy is restricted to in-frame clones and leaves out a portion. This sample has 60,000 to 85,000 clones, with around 90% found just once. Sequenced material: peripheral blood. The receptors were gathered from a man in his forties with COVID-19, enrolled during active disease.

This chain uses TRBV2 with TRBJ1-1; no firm D call. V was shortened by 1 base and J by 4 bases, with 7 bases between the two germline ends. Germline loops: CDR1 SNHLY, CDR2 FYNNEI. This CDR3 spans 13 amino acids. CDR3: CASSEETGTEAFF. The CDR3 bases are TGTGCCAGCAGTGAAGAGACGGGCACTGAAGCTTTCTTT.

The CDR3 DNA reads TGTGCCAGCAGCCTCGGGACAGGGTTGCGAAAACTGTTTTTT. Protein product: CASSLGTGLRKLFF. The chain combines TRBV7-9 with TRBJ1-4; 9 bases fit TRBD1. The CDR3 has 14 residues. Germline loops: CDR1 SEHNR, CDR2 FQNEAQ (reference sequence). V shed 5 bases, J shed 10 bases, and the junction held 8 bases outside the gene matches.

The chain joins TRBV10-2 to TRBJ1-2; 8 bases map to TRBD1. V lost 3 bases and J lost 3; bases outside the gene matches: 6. Germline lookup yields CDR1 WSHSY and CDR2 SAAADI. The CDR3 sequence is 15 residues long. The CDR3 reads CASSDPGQGDYGYTF. In DNA, the CDR3 is TGCGCCAGCAGTGACCCCGGACAGGGAGACTATGGCTACACCTTC.

This chain connects TRBV10-1 to TRBJ2-5, with 8 bases matching TRBD1. The CDR3 loop spans 17 amino acids. CDR1 is WNHNN, CDR2 SYGVQD, per germline (reference sequence). Trimming cost V 2 bases and J 4 bases; bases outside gene matches: 12. The CDR3 DNA reads as TGCGCCAGCAGTGAGGAGGTCGGGACAGGAGGACGAGAGACCCAGTACTTC. This codes for CASSEEVGTGGRETQYF.

The V call is TRBV30, the J call TRBJ2-3; TRBD1 agrees at 9 bases. This CDR3 is built from 13 residues. Germline CDR1 and CDR2: GTSNPN and SVGIG (reference sequence). The CDR3 protein is CAGDRGWRDTQYF. Here the CDR3 DNA reads TGTGCGGGAGACAGGGGGTGGCGAGATACGCAGTATTTT.

This chain uses TRBV11-2 with TRBJ2-4; 7 bases fit TRBD1. CDR1 and CDR2 (germline): SGHAT, FQNNGV. CDR3 length: 16 residues. Losses at the gene ends were 5 bases for V and 7 bases for J; bases not matched to a gene: 14. Written as DNA, the CDR3 is TGTGCCAGCAGCGGTAGACAGGGACGGGCAGCGAACATTCAGTACTTC. Residues: CASSGRQGRAANIQYF.

The V call is TRBV14, the J call TRBJ1-2; 7 bases line up with TRBD1. V was clipped by 4 bases and J by 2 bases; unmatched bases: 7. Germline V gene lookup returns CDR1 SGHDN and CDR2 FVKESK. The CDR3 is made up of 15 amino acids. The CDR3, as DNA: TGTGCCAGCAGCCGTGATCTGACAGGGAACTATGGCTACACCTTC. Residues: CASSRDLTGNYGYTF.

The sample holds one count of this clone. For the CDR3, the DNA is TGCGCCAGCAGCTTAACTACCGAGGGTGGCAATCAGCCCCAGCATTTT. Protein product: CASSLTTEGGNQPQHF. The chain recombines TRBV5-1 with TRBJ1-5; D gene unclear. The germline V and J ends were trimmed by 2 bases and 2 bases, with 14 bases remaining between them. The CDR3 has 16 amino acids. Germline CDR1 and CDR2: SGHRS and YFSETQ.

The chain links TRBV19 to TRBJ2-7; tentative D call: TRBD1 (6 bases). Germline-derived CDR1 and CDR2 are LNHDA and SQIVND (reference sequence). This CDR3 spans 14 amino acids. V was pared by 2 bases and J by 1 base, with 9 bases between. The CDR3 sequence: CASSITGQSYEQYF. CDR3 coding DNA: TGTGCCAGTAGTATAACCGGACAGTCCTACGAGCAGTACTTC. Full variable domain (remainder filled in from reference TRBV19 and TRBJ2-7): DGGITQSPKYLFRKEGQNVTLSCEQNLNHDAMYWYRQDPGQGLRLIYYSQIVNDFQKGDIAEGYSVSREKKESFPLTVTSAQKNPTAFYLCASSITGQSYEQYFGPGTRLTVT.

In DNA, the CDR3 is TGCGCCAGCAGCTCTCCGGGACTAGCGGGGCTATATGAGCAGTTCTTC. It yields the protein CASSSPGLAGLYEQFF. The chain couples TRBV5-1 to TRBJ2-1; 13 bases map to TRBD2. Germline V lookup: CDR1 SGHRS, CDR2 YFSETQ. V lost 3 bases to trimming and J lost 8 bases; unmatched junction nucleotides: 8. The CDR3 is 16 amino acids.

V usage is TRBV29-1 and J usage is TRBJ2-7; D is undetermined. Trimming left V 3 bases short and J 0 bases short, with 9 bases between. Per the germline V gene, CDR1 is SQVTM and CDR2 is ANQGSEA. This CDR3 is built from 13 residues. CDR3 sequence reads: CSVDSINSYEQYF. The CDR3 DNA is TGCAGCGTTGACAGTATAAACTCCTACGAGCAGTACTTC.

The rearrangement joins TRBV6-5 to TRBJ2-2, with 9 nucleotides matching TRBD1. The CDR3 extends over 12 amino acids. Germline V CDR1 and CDR2: MNHEY, SVGAGI. V shed 2 bases and J 15 bases; nucleotides not matched to a gene: 4. Written as DNA, the CDR3 is TGTGCCAGCAGTTACCACGGACAGGGGTTGTTTTTT. Translating it yields CASSYHGQGLFF.

The chain links TRBV7-9 to TRBJ2-1; 8 nucleotides line up with TRBD2. The CDR3 is made up of 14 amino acids. Per germline, CDR1 SEHNR and CDR2 FQNEAQ (reference sequence). The V gene end was trimmed by 7 bases and the J gene end by 5 bases; junction bases not matched to a gene: 7. CDR3 coding DNA: TGTGCCAGCAACAAGGGACTAGGCGACAATGAGCAGTTCTTC. This gives the protein CASNKGLGDNEQFF. Together with reference TRBV7-9 and TRBJ2-1, the CDR3 gives the full variable domain: DTGVSQNPRHKITKRGQNVTFRCDPISEHNRLYWYRQTLGQGPEFLTYFQNEAQLEKSRLLSDRFSAERPKGSFSTLEIQRTEQGDSAMYLCASNKGLGDNEQFFGPGTRLTVL.

The rearrangement uses TRBV30 and TRBJ2-5; 9 nucleotides line up with TRBD1. CDR1 is GTSNPN, CDR2 SVGIG, per germline (reference sequence). The J segment lost 5 bases and the V segment lost 3 bases, leaving 4 bases of the junction unmatched. The CDR3 is 13 amino acids. CDR3 coding DNA: TGTGCCTGGAGGGGGACAGGGCTCGAGACCCAGTACTTC. Its protein is CAWRGTGLETQYF.

This clone was observed once. The rearrangement joins TRBV9 to TRBJ2-1; TRBD2 aligns across 11 bases. The CDR3 spans 17 residues. Germline V gives CDR1 SGDLS, CDR2 YYNGEE. V dropped 0 bases and J dropped 0; count of bases not matched to a gene: 2. The chain's CDR3 is CASSVGLAGSSYNEQFF. CDR3 bases: TGTGCCAGCAGCGTAGGACTAGCGGGGAGCTCCTACAATGAGCAGTTCTTC.

V and J are TRBV7-2 and TRBJ2-3; 11 bases are shared with TRBD2. Germline loops: CDR1 SGHTA, CDR2 FQGNSA. The trim removed 4 bases at V and 14 bases at J, leaving 11 bases unmatched. The length of the CDR3 is 14 residues. CDR3 amino acids: CASSSGTSGTDRYF. CDR3 DNA sequence: TGTGCCAGCAGCTCGGGGACTAGCGGCACTGATCGGTATTTT. The entire variable domain, with the rest obtained from reference TRBV7-2 and TRBJ2-3, is as follows: GAGVSQSPSNKVTEKGKDVELRCDPISGHTALYWYRQSLGQGLEFLIYFQGNSAPDKSGLPSDRFSAERTGGSVSTLTIQRTQQEDSAVYLCASSSGTSGTDRYFGPGTRLTVL.

The V and J genes are TRBV21-1 and TRBJ1-3. TRBV21-1 is deemed a pseudogene. The length of the CDR3 is 17 residues. The CDR3 sequence is CASSKVRNSSGGNTIYF. CDR3 sequence (DNA): TGTGCCAGCAGCAAAGTTCGAAACTCCTCGGGTGGAAACACCATATATTTT.

This sequence joins TRBV3-1 (or the pseudogene TRBV3-2) and TRBJ1-2; D remains ambiguous. The CDR3 sequence is 16 residues long. The V gene lost 1 base and the J gene lost 4 bases, with 16 bases spanning the gap. Germline assignment: CDR1 LGHDT and CDR2 YNNKEL (reference sequence). Here the CDR3 DNA reads TGTGCCAGCAGCCAAGGCCTGGGAGCCAGGAGCTATGGCTACACCTTC. Its translation is CASSQGLGARSYGYTF.

V and J are TRBV28 and TRBJ1-5; TRBD1 matches 7 bases. The CDR3 has 14 residues. The germline V gene encodes CDR1 MDHEN and CDR2 SYDVKM. Losses at the gene ends were 6 bases for V and 3 bases for J; bases not matched to a gene: 5. The CDR3 reads CASRQGQPNQPQHF. CDR3 DNA: TGTGCCAGCAGACAGGGACAGCCCAATCAGCCCCAGCATTTT.

The chain is built from TRBV18 and TRBJ1-1, with 8 nucleotides matching TRBD1. This CDR3 spans 16 amino acids. After removal of 0 bases from V and 4 bases from J, the junction contained 7 bases not matched to a gene. CDR1 and CDR2 from the germline V gene are KGHSH and LQKENI. CDR3 nucleotides: TGTGCCAGCTCACCACCCGGGGGACAGGATAGCACTGAAGCTTTCTTT. Translation: CASSPPGGQDSTEAFF.

This clone turned up a few times. This chain uses TRBV6-1 with TRBJ2-1; a possible D gene is TRBD1 (6 bases). Germline CDR1 MNHNS, CDR2 SASEGT. V was shortened by 3 bases and J by 0 bases, with 12 bases between the two germline ends. The CDR3 consists of 16 residues. This chain's CDR3 is CASSDLGQNSYNEQFF. The CDR3 nucleotides are TGTGCCAGCAGTGACCTTGGACAGAACTCCTACAATGAGCAGTTCTTC.